Included here is one T cell receptor beta chain sequence, with context. This sample was included in a study of identical twins. The CDR3 covers 19 residues. Trimming removed 2 bases at V and 1 base at J, with 20 bases between. Germline assignment: CDR1 SGHAT and CDR2 FQNNGV. MiXCR was run by TCRdb on the 5' RACE reads, yielding one entry per CDR3 protein. The sample shows hundreds of thousands of distinct CDR3 sequences, roughly an eighth of them seen only once. These data were also filed under a second study, of yellow fever vaccine responses in identical twins.

The sequenced material came from PBMCs. This receptor was obtained from a young woman in good health. The genes are TRBV11-2 and TRBJ2-2; TRBD1 might be the D (7 bases). The CDR3 coding sequence is TGTGCCAGCAGCTTATTCCCAGCGGAGGGGGCATGGAACACCGGGGAGCTGTTTTTT. Translation: CASSLFPAEGAWNTGELFF.